This TCR beta chain was captured by sequencing in a study of blood T cell repertoires in COVID-19. For the study at large: Material from acute and convalescent COVID-19 was sourced from the United States, Italy and Spain.

CDR3 length equals 12 residues. Germline CDR1 and CDR2: SGHTA and FQGNSA. V shed 2 bases and J shed 7 bases, with 8 bases lying between them. Assay: immunoSEQ multiplex PCR; the TCRdb copy retains only in-frame clones and omits some. The sample lists fewer than 250,000 clones; around 86% were seen once. This receptor was obtained from a woman aged 40 to 50 with acute COVID-19. The V call is TRBV7-2, the J call TRBJ1-1; no definite D call. Sample: PBMCs or T cells enriched from blood (not recorded which). CDR3 nucleotide sequence: TGTGCCAGCAGCTTACGAAGGAGTGAAGCTTTCTTT. Its translation is CASSLRRSEAFF.